Each of the 19 T cell receptor beta chains below was sequenced from the same sample in a study of molecular identifiers for immune sequencing clone quantification. A single record per CDR3 protein comes from TCRdb applying MiXCR to the PCR reads. The sample has tens of thousands of distinct CDR3 sequences, roughly a fifth seen once. Sequencing was carried out using naive CD8+ T cells from blood, with Jurkat cell RNA spiked in. Subset denoted: FACS-sorted CD8+CD4-CCR7+CD45RA+ naive T cells. The receptors come from a human donor in good health. Some libraries in this study had Jurkat cell RNA spiked in.

This clonotype appeared many times. The chain employs TRBV10-2 and TRBJ1-1, with D perhaps matching TRBD1 (5 bases). Trimming cost V 0 bases and J 7 bases, with 18 bases left between them. The germline gives CDR1 WSHSY, CDR2 SAAADI. CDR3 length equals 16 residues. DNA for the CDR3: TGCGCCAGCAGTGAGTCGTGGAGGCGGGGACGTAGTGAAGCTTTCTTT. This sequence encodes CASSESWRRGRSEAFF.

In nucleotides, the CDR3 is TGTGCCAGCAGCGCCACTAGCGGGGGAACAGATACGCAGTATTTT. As protein: CASSATSGGTDTQYF. J is TRBJ2-3 and V is TRBV9; 11 bases map to TRBD2. The germline gives CDR1 SGDLS, CDR2 YYNGEE. The CDR3 extends over 15 amino acids. The ends lost 3 bases at V and 3 bases at J; junction bases unmatched: 3.

A note on this clonotype: Just one base apart from a much larger clone, this may be a read error. The chain joins TRBV28 to TRBJ2-7; TRBD2 aligns across 11 bases. The CDR3 spans 17 residues. After removal of 6 bases from V and 2 bases from J, the junction contained 12 bases not matched to a gene. Per the germline V gene, CDR1 is MDHEN and CDR2 is SYDVKM. This chain's CDR3 is CASSSGLAASPTYEQYF. In DNA form, the CDR3 reads TGTGCCAGCAGCTCGGGACTAGCGGCCTCCCCCACCTACGAGCAGTACTTC.

A remark on this clonotype: The missing conserved phenylalanine or tryptophan at the end of this CDR3 makes a read error likely. The rearrangement links TRBV4-1 to TRBJ2-7, with 15 nucleotides matching TRBD2. From germline, CDR1 is MGHRA and CDR2 YSYEKL. The length of the CDR3 is 16 residues. V dropped 4 bases and J dropped 3; count of bases not matched to a gene: 4. DNA for the CDR3: TGCGCCAGCAGCCCCGGGACTAGCGGGAGGAACTACGAGCAGTACCTC. Its protein product is CASSPGTSGRNYEQYL.

Notes on this clonotype: A much larger clone differs by one base, so this may be a read error. V and J are TRBV7-2 and TRBJ2-5; the D call may be TRBD1 or TRBD2 (5 bases each). The CDR3 spans 17 residues. Germline V gene sequence: CDR1 SGHTA, CDR2 FQGNSA. CDR3 in DNA: TGTGCCAGCAGCTTAGGTCGAAGCGGACAATCCCAAGAGACCCAGTGCTTC. Protein product: CASSLGRSGQSQETQCF.

This clonotype was recorded a few times. This chain joins TRBV19 and TRBJ1-6; D remains unclear. Germline V gene lookup returns CDR1 LNHDA and CDR2 SQIVND (reference sequence). There are 16 residues in the CDR3. Trimming took off 3 bases at V and 0 bases at J, with 9 bases between the two ends. CDR3 DNA sequence: TGTGCCAGTAGTATCGCCGGCCTCTCCTATAATTCACCCCTCCACTTT. It codes for CASSIAGLSYNSPLHF.

V and J are TRBV25-1 and TRBJ1-3; D unresolved. Trimming took off 8 bases at V and 0 bases at J, with 5 bases between the two ends. Germline values: CDR1 MGHDK, CDR2 SYGVNS. The CDR3 runs 12 residues. The CDR3 sequence: CASGLSGNTIYF. CDR3 in DNA: TGTGCCAGCGGGCTCTCTGGAAACACCATATATTTT.

The chain couples TRBV5-1 to TRBJ1-4, with 7 positions matching TRBD1. Germline-derived CDR1 and CDR2 are SGHRS and YFSETQ. There are 14 residues in the CDR3. V was pared by 2 bases and J by 4 bases, with 2 bases of the junction left unmatched. In DNA form, the CDR3 reads TGCGCCAGCAGCTTTGCAGGGGGTAATGAAAAACTGTTTTTT. Residues: CASSFAGGNEKLFF.

This clonotype came up a few times. The chain couples TRBV28 to TRBJ1-6; D remains unclear. The V gene lost 1 base and the J gene lost 10 bases, with 11 bases spanning the gap. This CDR3 region has 14 residues. Germline V gene sequence: CDR1 MDHEN, CDR2 SYDVKM. As DNA, the CDR3 is TGTGCCAGCAGTTTATTGAAGGGCAGGTCACCCCTCCACTTT. This codes for CASSLLKGRSPLHF.

This chain joins TRBV9 and TRBJ2-2; tentatively, D is TRBD1 or TRBD2 (5 bases each). Germline V gives CDR1 SGDLS, CDR2 YYNGEE. This CDR3 is 15 amino acids long. Trimming shortened V by 0 bases and J by 1 base, and 7 bases separated the two germline ends. Written as DNA, the CDR3 is TGTGCCAGCAGCGTAGCGGGGCTGAACACCGGGGAGCTGTTTTTT. This gives the protein CASSVAGLNTGELFF.

Ten or more counts support this clonotype. J is TRBJ2-1 and V is TRBV4-3, with D perhaps being TRBD1 or TRBD2 (5 bases each). The CDR3 extends over 15 amino acids. V was clipped by 0 bases and J by 9 bases, with 15 bases between them. Germline V CDR1 and CDR2: LGHNA, YSLEER. The CDR3 DNA follows: TGCGCCAGCAGCCAAGATTACGGGGACCGTGCTGAGCAGTTCTTC. Encoded protein: CASSQDYGDRAEQFF.

Note on this clonotype: Given a much more abundant clone one base away, this may be a read error. The chain recombines TRBV7-9 with TRBJ2-7; D is uncertain. Germline V lookup: CDR1 SEHNR, CDR2 FQNEAQ (reference sequence). V gave up 4 bases and J gave up 3 bases, with 13 bases separating them. The CDR3 is 14 amino acids. This CDR3 reads CASSSISHVYEQYF. The DNA for the CDR3 is TGTGCCAGCAGCTCAATAAGTCACGTCTACGAGCAGTACTTC.

The genes are TRBV7-2 and TRBJ1-3; D uncertain. This CDR3 region has 14 residues. Germline CDR1 reads SGHTA; CDR2 reads FQGNSA. V was shortened by 1 base and J by 3 bases, with 7 bases between the two germline ends. The CDR3, as DNA: TGTGCCAGCAGCTTAGACGGCTATGGAAACACCATATATTTT. Its protein is CASSLDGYGNTIYF.

This clonotype was counted once. The gene calls are TRBV3-2 and TRBJ1-4. TRBV3-2 is shown as a pseudogene. The CDR3 spans 18 residues. DNA of the CDR3: TGTGCCAGCAGCCAAGACCCGCAGAACGGGGTAACTAATGAAAAACTGGTTTTT. As protein: CASSQDPQNGVTNEKLVF.

In its sample, this clonotype was seen many times. The chain carries TRBV9 and TRBJ2-3; D remains ambiguous. This CDR3 region has 13 residues. CDR1 and CDR2 (germline): SGDLS, YYNGEE. Trimming removed 3 bases at V and 5 bases at J, with 10 bases between. The CDR3 DNA is TGTGCCAGCAGCGCCAGTTCTAGAGATACGCAGTATTTT. Translating gives CASSASSRDTQYF.

V and J are TRBV27 and TRBJ1-1, with 11 bases matching TRBD1. V lost 4 bases to trimming and J lost 0 bases; unmatched junction nucleotides: 10. The CDR3 loop spans 18 amino acids. Germline CDR1 is MNHEY and CDR2 is SMNVEV (reference sequence). CDR3 loop: CASSSRTGGYPVNTEAFF. In DNA form, the CDR3 reads TGTGCCAGCAGTTCAAGGACAGGGGGCTACCCTGTGAACACTGAAGCTTTCTTT.

In regard to this clonotype: Germline is not matched at one junction end, which may reflect a read error. The chain is built from TRBV14 and TRBJ1-1; 9 positions match TRBD1. The CDR3 covers 13 residues. Per the germline V gene, CDR1 is SGHDN and CDR2 is FVKESK. CDR3 nucleotide sequence: TGTGCCAGCAGTTACACAGGGGGCACTGGAGCTTTCTTT. It specifies CASSYTGGTGAFF.

The sample holds a few counts of this clonotype. This chain uses TRBV5-6 with TRBJ2-7; the match to TRBD1 covers 10 bases. CDR3 length: 16 amino acids. Germline CDR1 and CDR2: SGHDT and YYEEEE. V shed 3 bases, J shed 2 bases, and the junction held 8 bases outside the gene matches. Here the CDR3 reads CASSSRRGQGTYEQYF. The CDR3 region has the DNA TGTGCCAGCAGCTCCCGGAGGGGACAGGGGACCTACGAGCAGTACTTC.

The sample holds many counts of this clonotype. The gene calls are TRBV29-1 and TRBJ1-1; unclear D gene. V was shortened by 2 bases and J by 5 bases, with 9 bases between the two germline ends. Germline CDR1 and CDR2: SQVTM and ANQGSEA. This CDR3 region has 12 residues. The CDR3 region has the DNA TGCAGCGTTGAACCCACTGGGACTGAAGCTTTCTTT. Translated, it gives CSVEPTGTEAFF.